Listed below are T cell receptor beta chains from one sample, sequenced in a study of blood T cells in healthy people across ages. TCRdb reprocessed the 5' RACE reads via MiXCR and lists one record per CDR3 protein. The sample includes 1,800,000 or so distinct CDR3 sequences, approximately 39% seen only once; the top ten take roughly 23%. Sequencing input: blood. These receptors were taken from a human donor in good health. The CDR3 runs from the conserved cysteine through the conserved F or W. Fields, in order: V gene, clone size, J gene, D gene, CDR3 protein, CDR3 DNA. D genes are given only for firm matches. Expanded clones are given a class, and other clones once, few, many or no size at all.

>TRBV3-1|few|TRBJ2-7|TRBD1
CASSQDGQGSNEQYF
TGTGCCAGCAGCCAAGACGGACAGGGATCAAACGAGCAGTACTTC
>TRBV9|.|TRBJ2-3|TRBD1
CASSARRDRGNTDTQYF
TGTGCCAGCAGCGCGCGCCGGGACAGGGGAAACACAGATACGCAGTATTTT
>TRBV6-1|.|TRBJ2-1|TRBD2
CASSRGGGVYNEQFF
TGTGCCAGCAGCCGCGGGGGTGGTGTATACAATGAGCAGTTCTTC
>TRBV3-1|.|TRBJ2-2|.
CVSSQSGVTGELFF
TGTGTCAGCAGCCAGTCAGGGGTCACCGGGGAGCTGTTTTTT
>TRBV24-1|.|TRBJ2-1|TRBD2
CATSDLTGLANEQFF
TGTGCCACCAGTGATTTGACGGGACTAGCTAACGAGCAGTTCTTC
>TRBV5-1|.|TRBJ2-1|TRBD1
CASSLMGQTYEQFF
TGCGCCAGCAGCTTGATGGGACAGACCTACGAGCAGTTCTTC
>TRBV7-3|.|TRBJ2-1|TRBD2
CASSALAGSSYNEQFF
TGTGCCAGCAGCGCACTAGCGGGGAGCTCCTACAATGAGCAGTTCTTC
>TRBV3-1|.|TRBJ2-5|.
CASSLSLAAIRETQYF
TGTGCCAGCAGCCTTAGTCTAGCAGCCATCCGAGAGACCCAGTACTTC
>TRBV29-1|.|TRBJ2-7|TRBD2
CSVGGLFGVTEQYF
TGCAGCGTGGGGGGGTTGTTCGGGGTAACCGAGCAGTACTTC
>TRBV7-2|many|TRBJ2-7|.
CASSFAGTLGDEQYF
TGTGCCAGCAGCTTTGCCGGGACATTGGGGGACGAGCAGTACTTC
>TRBV5-5|few|TRBJ2-1|.
CASSLTETKQFF
TGTGCCAGCAGCTTGACTGAGACCAAGCAGTTCTTC
>TRBV12-3/TRBV12-4|few|TRBJ1-2|.
CARGVANYGYTF
TGTGCCCGCGGTGTAGCTAACTATGGCTACACCTTC
>TRBV29-1|.|TRBJ2-3|.
CSVGSRYTDTQYF
TGCAGCGTTGGGTCAAGATACACAGATACGCAGTATTTT
>TRBV6-5|.|TRBJ1-5|TRBD1
CASSHRGLHQPQHF
TGTGCCAGCAGCCACAGGGGGCTTCATCAGCCCCAGCATTTT
>TRBV6-2/TRBV6-3|.|TRBJ1-4|.
CASTRGGTNEKLFF
TGTGCCAGCACCCGAGGAGGAACTAATGAAAAACTGTTTTTT
>TRBV4-3|few|TRBJ2-2|.
CASSQDRLNTGELFF
TGCGCCAGCAGCCAAGACAGGTTAAACACCGGGGAGCTGTTTTTT
>TRBV27|.|TRBJ1-1|.
CASSLRAGYTEAFF
TGTGCCAGCAGTTTAAGGGCGGGGTACACTGAAGCTTTCTTT
>TRBV7-2|.|TRBJ1-6|TRBD1
CASSLEGQNSPLHF
TGTGCCAGCAGTTTAGAGGGACAGAATTCACCCCTCCACTTT
>TRBV2|few|TRBJ2-1|.
CASRLPTDYNEQFF
TGTGCCAGCAGATTACCAACGGACTACAATGAGCAGTTCTTC
>TRBV9|.|TRBJ2-7|.
CASGVAGSNYEQYF
TGTGCCAGCGGTGTAGCAGGGTCTAACTACGAGCAGTACTTC
>TRBV7-6|few|TRBJ1-1|.
CASSSGGVEAFF
TGTGCCAGCAGCTCAGGAGGGGTTGAAGCTTTCTTT
>TRBV12-3/TRBV12-4|few|TRBJ2-7|.
CASTLGGLYEQYF
TGTGCCAGCACTCTAGGGGGGCTCTACGAGCAGTACTTC
>TRBV20-1|few|TRBJ1-1|.
CSRQSMNTEAFF
TGCAGTCGTCAGTCCATGAACACTGAAGCTTTCTTT
>TRBV12-3/TRBV12-4|few|TRBJ1-5|.
CAGSQSGGRDQPQHF
TGTGCCGGCAGCCAATCGGGGGGCAGGGATCAGCCCCAGCATTTT
>TRBV29-1|few|TRBJ1-1|TRBD1
CSVGGTGDGEAFF
TGCAGCGTTGGGGGGACAGGGGATGGTGAAGCTTTCTTT
>TRBV9|few|TRBJ2-3|.
CASSKDVGDTQYF
TGTGCCAGCTCAAAGGACGTGGGGGATACGCAGTATTTT
>TRBV4-3|.|TRBJ2-2|.
CASSHDWGTGERFF
TGCGCCAGCAGCCACGACTGGGGGACCGGGGAGCGGTTTTTT
>TRBV6-2/TRBV6-3|few|TRBJ2-2|TRBD2
CASSYLGTTNTGELFF
TGTGCCAGCAGTTACTTGGGGACTACGAACACCGGGGAGCTGTTTTTT
>TRBV20-1|few|TRBJ2-1|TRBD2
CSASSGGWHNEQFF
TGCAGTGCTAGTTCGGGGGGGTGGCACAATGAGCAGTTCTTC
>TRBV5-1|.|TRBJ1-4|TRBD1
CASTPGTVGEKLFF
TGCGCCAGCACGCCCGGGACAGTCGGGGAAAAACTGTTTTTT
>TRBV15|.|TRBJ2-1|.
CATSRDNRNEQFF
TGTGCCACCAGCAGGGACAACCGCAATGAGCAGTTCTTC
>TRBV4-2|.|TRBJ2-1|TRBD1
CASSRGTGLGEQFF
TGTGCCAGCAGCCGGGGGACAGGTTTGGGAGAGCAGTTCTTC
>TRBV6-1|few|TRBJ2-7|.
CASRDSRGGHEQYF
TGTGCCAGCAGGGATTCAAGGGGGGGACACGAGCAGTACTTC
>TRBV12-3/TRBV12-4|.|TRBJ2-1|TRBD2
CASRKPFGGVVNEQFF
TGTGCCAGCAGAAAACCGTTCGGGGGGGTAGTGAATGAGCAGTTCTTC
>TRBV7-2|.|TRBJ1-6|.
CACSLGHAGPSGNSPLHF
TGTGCCTGCAGCTTAGGACATGCAGGGCCCTCGGGGAATTCACCCCTCCACTTT
>TRBV4-1|few|TRBJ2-7|.
CASSQDALTMAGQSYEQYF
TGCGCCAGCAGCCAAGATGCGTTGACAATGGCGGGACAGTCCTACGAGCAGTACTTC
>TRBV3-1|few|TRBJ2-3|TRBD1
CATRDRGRADTQYF
TGTGCCACCCGGGACAGGGGGCGCGCAGATACGCAGTATTTT
>TRBV7-1|.|TRBJ2-2|.
CASSSGPAGELFF
TGTGCCAGCAGCTCTGGCCCGGCCGGGGAGCTGTTTTTT
>TRBV18|few|TRBJ1-2|.
CASSPKREGENGYTF
TGTGCCAGCTCACCGAAACGGGAGGGGGAGAATGGCTACACCTTC
>TRBV4-3|.|TRBJ2-5|TRBD2
CASSPGLMETQYF
TGCGCCAGCAGCCCGGGACTAATGGAGACCCAGTACTTC
>TRBV28|.|TRBJ2-3|TRBD2
CASSLWASGGTIADTQYF
TGTGCCAGCAGTTTATGGGCTAGCGGGGGTACGATTGCAGATACGCAGTATTTT
>TRBV7-8|.|TRBJ2-7|.
CASSLDLRTVYEQYF
TGTGCCAGCAGCTTAGATTTAAGGACAGTGTACGAGCAGTACTTC
>TRBV10-3|.|TRBJ1-6|.
CAIGHPNSPLHF
TGTGCCATCGGACACCCGAATTCACCCCTCCACTTT
>TRBV12-3/TRBV12-4|.|TRBJ1-2|TRBD1
CASSLTGFVDYGYTF
TGTGCCAGCAGTTTGACAGGGTTCGTGGACTATGGCTACACCTTC
>TRBV27|.|TRBJ2-7|TRBD1
CTSWTGDAYEQYF
TGTACCAGCTGGACAGGGGATGCCTACGAGCAGTACTTC
>TRBV25-1|.|TRBJ2-3|.
CASSRKTDTQYF
TGTGCCAGCAGCAGGAAGACAGATACGCAGTATTTT
>TRBV29-1|.|TRBJ1-1|.
CSVERENTEAFF
TGCAGCGTTGAACGGGAGAACACTGAAGCTTTCTTT
>TRBV20-1|few|TRBJ2-7|TRBD2
CSARDPGIAGDSYEQYF
TGCAGTGCTAGAGATCCCGGGATAGCGGGGGACTCCTACGAGCAGTACTTC